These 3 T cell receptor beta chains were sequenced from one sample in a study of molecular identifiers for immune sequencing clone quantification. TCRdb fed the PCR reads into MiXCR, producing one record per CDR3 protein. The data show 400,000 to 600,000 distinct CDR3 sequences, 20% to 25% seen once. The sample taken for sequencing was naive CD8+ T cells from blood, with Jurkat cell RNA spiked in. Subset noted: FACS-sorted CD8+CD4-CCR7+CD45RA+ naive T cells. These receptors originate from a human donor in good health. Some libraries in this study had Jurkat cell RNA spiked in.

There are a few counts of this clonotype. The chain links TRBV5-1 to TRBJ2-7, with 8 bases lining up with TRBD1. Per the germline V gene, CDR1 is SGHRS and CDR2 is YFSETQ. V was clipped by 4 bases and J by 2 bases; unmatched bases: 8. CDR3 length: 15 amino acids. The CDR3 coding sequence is TGCGCCAGCAGCGCGCCGGGACAGGAAACCTACGAGCAGTACTTC. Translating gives CASSAPGQETYEQYF.

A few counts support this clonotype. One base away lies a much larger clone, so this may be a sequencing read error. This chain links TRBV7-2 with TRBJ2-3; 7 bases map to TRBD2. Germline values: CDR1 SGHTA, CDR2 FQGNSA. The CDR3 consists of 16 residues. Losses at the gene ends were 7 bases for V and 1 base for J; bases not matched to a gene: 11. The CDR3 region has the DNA TGTGCCAGCACCCCCTGGGGGGGGGGAGGCACAGATACGCAGTATTTT. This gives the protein CASTPWGGGGTDTQYF.

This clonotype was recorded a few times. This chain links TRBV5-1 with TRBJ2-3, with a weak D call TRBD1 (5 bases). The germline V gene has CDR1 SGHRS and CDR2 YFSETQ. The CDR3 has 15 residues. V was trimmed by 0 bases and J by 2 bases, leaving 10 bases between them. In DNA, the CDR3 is TGCGCCAGCAGCTTGGAGGCAGGGCTCACAGATACGCAGTATTTT. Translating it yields CASSLEAGLTDTQYF.